This TCR beta chain originates from a study of beta chain features in type 1 diabetes. Expressed TCRB transcripts were sequenced, since all the RNA that had been isolated was reverse transcribed. The protocol was immunoSEQ multiplex PCR, while the TCRdb copy is restricted to in-frame clones and leaves out a portion. Here the sample spans roughly 250,000 clones, 55% to 70% being singletons. All sorted populations exceeded 98% purity. Germline V gene sequence: CDR1 LNHNV, CDR2 YYDKDF (reference sequence). The CDR3 loop spans 12 amino acids. V lost 3 bases, J lost 4 bases, and 4 bases lay in between. Material for sequencing was naive CD4+ T cells from blood. The chain employs TRBV15 and TRBJ1-5; no definite D call. This clonotype originated in a man aged 25 to 45 in good health. The CDR3 bases are TGTGCCACCAGCAGTGAGAATCAGCCCCAGCATTTT. This codes for CATSSENQPQHF.